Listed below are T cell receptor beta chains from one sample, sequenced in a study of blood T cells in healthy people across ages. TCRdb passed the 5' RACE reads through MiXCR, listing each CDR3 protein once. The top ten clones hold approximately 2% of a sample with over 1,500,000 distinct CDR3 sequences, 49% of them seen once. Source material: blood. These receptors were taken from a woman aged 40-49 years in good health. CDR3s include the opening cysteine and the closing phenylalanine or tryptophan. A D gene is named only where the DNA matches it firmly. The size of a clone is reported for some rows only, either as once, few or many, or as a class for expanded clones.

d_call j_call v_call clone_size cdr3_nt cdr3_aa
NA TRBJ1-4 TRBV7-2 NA TGTGCCAGCAGCTTAGGGGGAAATGAAAAACTGTTTTTT CASSLGGNEKLFF
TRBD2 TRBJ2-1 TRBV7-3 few TGTGCCAGCAGCCCAGGGAGCGGGGCTGACTTTATCTACAATGAGCAGTTCTTC CASSPGSGADFIYNEQFF
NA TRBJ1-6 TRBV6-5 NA TGTGCCAGCAATCTGGACCGAAATTCACCCCTCCACTTT CASNLDRNSPLHF
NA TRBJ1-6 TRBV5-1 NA TGCACCAGCAGTTCGACAACTTTTGGCAATTCACCCCTCCACTTT CTSSSTTFGNSPLHF
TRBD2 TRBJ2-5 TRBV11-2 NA TGTGCCAGCAGCTTAGACGGGACTAGCGGGGGTGAGACCCAGTACTTC CASSLDGTSGGETQYF
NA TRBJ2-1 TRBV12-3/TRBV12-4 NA TGTGCCAGCAGTTTAGGGGGTCAGTCCTACAATGAGCAGTTCTTC CASSLGGQSYNEQFF
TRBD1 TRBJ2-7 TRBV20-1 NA TGCAGTGCTAGAGCCCCGACAGGGTACGAGCAGTACTTC CSARAPTGYEQYF
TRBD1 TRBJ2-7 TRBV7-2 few TGTGCCAGCAGCCAGACAGGGGGCAGCCCCTACGAGCAGTACTTC CASSQTGGSPYEQYF
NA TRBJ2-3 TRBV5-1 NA TGCGCCAGCAGCTCGAAACAGGGAGATACGCAGTATTTT CASSSKQGDTQYF
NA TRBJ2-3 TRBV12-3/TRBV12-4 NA TGTGCCAGCAGTCACCCATGGGGGCCGGTGGAAGATACGCAGTATTTT CASSHPWGPVEDTQYF
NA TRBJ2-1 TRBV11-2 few TGTGCCAGCAGCTTAGCTGGGGGCCTTTCCAATGAGCAGTTCTTC CASSLAGGLSNEQFF
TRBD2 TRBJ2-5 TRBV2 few TGTGCCAGCAGTGAAAGAGGGGCCGGGGGGGAGACCCAGTACTTC CASSERGAGGETQYF
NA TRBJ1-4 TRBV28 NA TGTGCCAGCAGTTTCGTCCGGGACGCCAATAATGAAAAACTGTTTTTT CASSFVRDANNEKLFF
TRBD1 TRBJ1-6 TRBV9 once TGTGCCAGCAGCGTAAGGGGACAGGGAAATTCACCCCTCCACTTT CASSVRGQGNSPLHF
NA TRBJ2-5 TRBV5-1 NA TGCACCAGCAGCTTGAGGGATCTGGAGACCCAGTACTTC CTSSLRDLETQYF
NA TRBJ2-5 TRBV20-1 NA TGCAGTGCATGGAAGACAGGCCGCCAAGAGACCCAGTACTTC CSAWKTGRQETQYF
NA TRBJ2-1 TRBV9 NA TGTGCCAGCGAGGGGGGCGGGGCCCACAATGAGCAGTTCTTC CASEGGGAHNEQFF
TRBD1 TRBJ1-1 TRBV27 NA TGTGCCAGCAGTCACTCGGACAGGGGAAAAAGGACTGAAGCTTTCTTT CASSHSDRGKRTEAFF
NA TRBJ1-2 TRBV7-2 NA TGTGCCAGCAGCTACTTACCTGGGGCCCCCGGGATGTTCAACTATGGCTACACCTTC CASSYLPGAPGMFNYGYTF
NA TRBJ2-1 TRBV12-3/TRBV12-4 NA TGTGCCAGCAGTTATGATGTGCAGTTCTTC CASSYDVQFF
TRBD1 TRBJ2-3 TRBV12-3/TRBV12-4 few TGTGCCAGCAGTTTAGCCCGGGACAGTAGCACAGATACGCAGTATTTT CASSLARDSSTDTQYF
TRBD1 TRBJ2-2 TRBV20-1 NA TGCAGTGCACCTGATAGACAGGGGGCGAACACCGGGGAGCTGTTTTTT CSAPDRQGANTGELFF
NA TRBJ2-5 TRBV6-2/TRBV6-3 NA TGTGCCAGCAGTGCAGACAGGAGATTCCAAGAGACCCAGTACTTC CASSADRRFQETQYF
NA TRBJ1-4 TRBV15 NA TGTGCCACCAGCGGAGATCCGGGCGTGAATGAAAAACTGTTTTTT CATSGDPGVNEKLFF
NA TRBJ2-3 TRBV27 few TGTGCCAGCGGTCTTAGAGGAAGGAATACGCAGTATTTT CASGLRGRNTQYF
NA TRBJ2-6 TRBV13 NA TGTGCCAGCAGCTTAGGGACGAGAGTCCCTGGGGCCAACGTCCTGACTTTC CASSLGTRVPGANVLTF
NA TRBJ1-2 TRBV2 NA TGTGCCAGCAGGGTTGACAGGACTGACTATGGCTACACCTTC CASRVDRTDYGYTF
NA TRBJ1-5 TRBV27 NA TGTGCCAGCAGTTCATCGGACCGGTGGAGTCAGCCCCAGCATTTT CASSSSDRWSQPQHF
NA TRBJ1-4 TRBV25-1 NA TGTGCCAGCAGTGATCCACTGGTTGATCGGGATGAAAAACTGTTTTTT CASSDPLVDRDEKLFF
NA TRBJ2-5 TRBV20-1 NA TGCAGTGCTAGTGGACGGTTAAGAGAGACCCAGTACTTC CSASGRLRETQYF
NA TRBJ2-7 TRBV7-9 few TGTGCCAGCAGCTTCGGGATGGGCGACTACGAGCAGTACTTC CASSFGMGDYEQYF
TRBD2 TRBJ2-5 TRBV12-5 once TGTGCTAGTGGTCCGGGGGCTAGCGGGGGCCAAGAGACCCAGTACTTC CASGPGASGGQETQYF
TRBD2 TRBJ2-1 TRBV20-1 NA TGCAGTGCTAGACGGGGGCGGGGGGGCCAAGATGAGCAGTTCTTC CSARRGRGGQDEQFF
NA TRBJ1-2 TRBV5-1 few TGCGCCAGCAGCTTTGGGGGGGCGCAGGAGGATGGCTACACCTTC CASSFGGAQEDGYTF
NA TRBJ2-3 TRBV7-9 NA TGTGCCAGCAGCTTACTCACAATAGGGAGCACAGATACGCAGTATTTT CASSLLTIGSTDTQYF